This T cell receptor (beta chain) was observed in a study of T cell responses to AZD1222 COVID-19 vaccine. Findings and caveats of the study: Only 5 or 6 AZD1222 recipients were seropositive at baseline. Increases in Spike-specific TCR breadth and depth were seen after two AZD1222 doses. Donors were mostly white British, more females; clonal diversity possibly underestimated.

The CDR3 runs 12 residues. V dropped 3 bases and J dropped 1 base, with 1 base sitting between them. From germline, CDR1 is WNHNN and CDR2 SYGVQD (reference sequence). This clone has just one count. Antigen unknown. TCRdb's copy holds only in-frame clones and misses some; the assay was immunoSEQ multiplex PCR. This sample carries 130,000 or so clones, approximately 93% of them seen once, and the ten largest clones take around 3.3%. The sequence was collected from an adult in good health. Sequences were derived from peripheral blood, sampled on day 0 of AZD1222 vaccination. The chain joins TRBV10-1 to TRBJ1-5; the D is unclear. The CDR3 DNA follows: TGCGCCAGCAGTGACAGCAATCAGCCCCAGCATTTT. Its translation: CASSDSNQPQHF.